This TCR beta chain was found in a study of blood T cell repertoires in COVID-19. Whole-study context: Spain, Italy and the United States supplied samples that represented acute and convalescent COVID-19. Sample material is recorded as cDNA or gDNA derived from T cells, B-cell-depleted T cells, or PBMCs.

As originally analysed: Counts of nucleated cells, estimated from reference gene primer amplification, were obtained. This table comes from immunoSEQ multiplex PCR, and its TCRdb copy is limited to in-frame clones, with some not included. V, J and clone size reflect that table, while D and trimming were determined from the DNA. The sample has hundreds of thousands of clones; 70% to 90% are singletons. The length of the CDR3 is 12 residues. The V end lost 5 bases, the J end lost 4 bases, and 9 bases lay between the germline ends. Germline CDR1 GTSNPN, CDR2 SVGIG (reference sequence). During active infection, Seattle patients enrolled and were then monitored through disease.

Sample: peripheral blood. The receptor was isolated from a woman between 45 and 65 years old with COVID-19, enrolled during active disease. The genes are TRBV30 and TRBJ1-3; the D gene is possibly TRBD1 (5 bases). CDR3 region: CAWGTGGNTIYF. The CDR3 coding sequence is TGTGCCTGGGGGACGGGGGGAAACACCATATATTTT. The full variable domain, rest sourced from reference TRBV30 and TRBJ1-3, is SQTIHQWPATLVQPVGSPLSLECTVEGTSNPNLYWYRQAAGRGLQLLFYSVGIGQISSEVPQNLSASRPQDRQFILSSKKLLLSDSGFYLCAWGTGGNTIYFGEGSWLTVV.